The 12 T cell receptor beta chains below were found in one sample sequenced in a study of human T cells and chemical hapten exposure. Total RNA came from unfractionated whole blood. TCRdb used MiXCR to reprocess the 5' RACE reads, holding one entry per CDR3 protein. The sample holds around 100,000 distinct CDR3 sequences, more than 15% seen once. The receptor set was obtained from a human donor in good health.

The CDR3 DNA sequence: TGTGCCACCAGTGATTTGAGCGGAGGAGACTATGGCTACACCTTC. The encoded protein is CATSDLSGGDYGYTF. The rearrangement uses TRBV24-1 and TRBJ1-2; D not certain. Germline CDR1 reads KGHDR; CDR2 reads SFDVKD. V was shortened by 0 bases and J by 3 bases, with 10 bases between the two germline ends. The CDR3 totals 15 residues.

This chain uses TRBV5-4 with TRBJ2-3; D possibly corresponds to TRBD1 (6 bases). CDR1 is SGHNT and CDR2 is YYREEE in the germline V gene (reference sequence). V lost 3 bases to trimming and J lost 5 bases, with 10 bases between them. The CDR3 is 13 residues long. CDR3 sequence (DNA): TGTGCCAGCAGCTCAGGGGCCAGAGATACGCAGTATTTT. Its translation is CASSSGARDTQYF.

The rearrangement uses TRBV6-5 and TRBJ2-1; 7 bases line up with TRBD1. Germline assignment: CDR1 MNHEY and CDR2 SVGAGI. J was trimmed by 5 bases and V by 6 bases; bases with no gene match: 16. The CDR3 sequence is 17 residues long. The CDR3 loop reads CASSRNMRQGRHNEQFF. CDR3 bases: TGTGCCAGCAGCCGAAATATGAGACAGGGTCGCCACAATGAGCAGTTCTTC.

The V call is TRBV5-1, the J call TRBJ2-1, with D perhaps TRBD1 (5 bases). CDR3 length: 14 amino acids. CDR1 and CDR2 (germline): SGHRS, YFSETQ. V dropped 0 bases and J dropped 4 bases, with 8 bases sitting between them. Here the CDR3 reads CASSLGTIYNEQFF. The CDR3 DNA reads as TGCGCCAGCAGCTTGGGGACAATTTACAATGAGCAGTTCTTC.

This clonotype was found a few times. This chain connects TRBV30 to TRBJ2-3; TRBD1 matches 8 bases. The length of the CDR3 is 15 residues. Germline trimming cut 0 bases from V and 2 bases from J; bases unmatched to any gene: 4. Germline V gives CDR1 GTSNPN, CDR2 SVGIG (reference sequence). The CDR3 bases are TGTGCCTGGAGTGTAACAGGGGGACTCACAGATACGCAGTATTTT. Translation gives CAWSVTGGLTDTQYF. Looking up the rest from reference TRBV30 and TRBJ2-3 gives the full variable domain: SQTIHQWPATLVQPVGSPLSLECTVEGTSNPNLYWYRQAAGRGLQLLFYSVGIGQISSEVPQNLSASRPQDRQFILSSKKLLLSDSGFYLCAWSVTGGLTDTQYFGPGTRLTVL.

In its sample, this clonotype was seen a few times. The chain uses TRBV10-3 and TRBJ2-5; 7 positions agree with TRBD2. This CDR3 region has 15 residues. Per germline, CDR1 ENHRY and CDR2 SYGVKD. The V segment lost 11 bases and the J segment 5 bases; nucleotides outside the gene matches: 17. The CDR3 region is CAVRPGTNLRETQYF. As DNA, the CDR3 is TGTGCCGTTCGACCCGGGACTAACCTTCGGGAGACCCAGTACTTC.

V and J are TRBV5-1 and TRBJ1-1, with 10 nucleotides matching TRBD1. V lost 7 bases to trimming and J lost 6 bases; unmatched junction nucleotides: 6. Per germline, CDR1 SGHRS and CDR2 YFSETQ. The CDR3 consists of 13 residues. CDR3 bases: TGCGCCAGCTCGACAGGGGGCGGGTCTGAAGCTTTCTTT. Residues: CASSTGGGSEAFF.

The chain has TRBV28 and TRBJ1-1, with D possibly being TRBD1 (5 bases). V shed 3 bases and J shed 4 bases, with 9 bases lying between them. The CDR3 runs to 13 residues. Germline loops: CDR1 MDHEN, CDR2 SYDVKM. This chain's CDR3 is CASSFAGTTEAFF. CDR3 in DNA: TGTGCCAGCAGTTTTGCAGGGACCACTGAAGCTTTCTTT.

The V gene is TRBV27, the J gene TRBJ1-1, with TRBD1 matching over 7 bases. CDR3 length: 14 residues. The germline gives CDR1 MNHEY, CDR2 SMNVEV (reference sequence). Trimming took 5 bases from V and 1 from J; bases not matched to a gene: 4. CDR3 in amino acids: CASSDRDRNTEAFF. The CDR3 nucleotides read TGTGCCAGCAGTGACAGGGACCGGAACACTGAAGCTTTCTTT.

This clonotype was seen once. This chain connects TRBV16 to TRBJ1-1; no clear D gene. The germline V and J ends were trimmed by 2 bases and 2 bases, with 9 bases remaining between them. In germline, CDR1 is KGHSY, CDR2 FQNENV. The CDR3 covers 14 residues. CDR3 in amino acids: CASSQDSGNTEAFF. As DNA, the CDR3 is TGTGCCAGCAGCCAAGATTCAGGAAACACTGAAGCTTTCTTT.

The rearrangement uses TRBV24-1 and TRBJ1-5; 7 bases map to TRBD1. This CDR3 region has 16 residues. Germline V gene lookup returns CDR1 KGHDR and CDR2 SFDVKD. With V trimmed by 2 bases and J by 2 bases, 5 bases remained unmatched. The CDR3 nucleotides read TGTGCCACCAGTGATTACAGGGGCGACGGCAATCAGCCCCAGCATTTT. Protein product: CATSDYRGDGNQPQHF.

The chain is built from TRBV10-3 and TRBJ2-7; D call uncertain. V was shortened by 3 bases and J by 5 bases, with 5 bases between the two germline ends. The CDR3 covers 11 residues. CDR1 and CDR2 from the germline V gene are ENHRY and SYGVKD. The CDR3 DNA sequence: TGTGCCATCAGTGAAGGGAACGAGCAGTACTTC. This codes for CAISEGNEQYF.